These 2 T cell receptor beta chains were all obtained from the same sample, sequenced in a study of sequential checkpoint blockade in melanoma. Sequenced by immunoSEQ multiplex PCR; TCRdb stores in-frame clones only, minus some. This repertoire shows about 38,000 clones, roughly 88% found once; its top ten account for around 12%. Indicated treatment: randomized to nivolumab then ipilimumab (arm A) or the reverse (arm B). Sequencing was performed on CD8+ T cells sorted from blood (inferred from file names), taken from a patient given nivolumab and ipilimumab in sequence. Every receptor here comes from a human donor with melanoma.

The chain uses TRBV6-6 and TRBJ1-1, with a weak D call TRBD1 (6 bases). This CDR3 has 12 amino acids. Per the germline V gene, CDR1 is MNHNY and CDR2 is SVGAGI (reference sequence). V was trimmed by 4 bases and J by 5 bases, leaving 8 bases between them. Here the CDR3 reads CASSFGQTEAFF. The DNA of the CDR3 is TGTGCCAGCAGTTTCGGACAGACTGAAGCTTTCTTT.

V gene TRBV5-8 combines with J gene TRBJ2-2; a weak D match, TRBD2 (6 bases). Germline V CDR1 and CDR2: SGHTS, YDEGEE. V lost 4 bases and J lost 10, with 32 bases in between. The CDR3 extends over 19 amino acids. The CDR3, as DNA: TGTGCCAGCAGCCCGGACCGGGACTCGTACGTTCGGGTCCCAGAGGAGCTGTTTTTT. Its protein product is CASSPDRDSYVRVPEELFF.